The T cell receptor (beta chain) described here comes from a study of shared clonotypes between healthy human individuals. In the study overall: There were three CD4 naive, three CD4 memory, two CD8 naive and one CD8 memory plates per donor. Study findings and constraints: Though the depth was large, rarefaction showed that sorted-subset sequencing was incomplete. Genetic and exposure-history diversity was limited by the few donors.

J was trimmed by 8 bases and V by 5 bases; bases with no gene match: 9. The length of the CDR3 is 14 residues. Germline V gene data show CDR1 as SGHRS and CDR2 as YFSETQ. This clone came up once. What it recognizes is unknown. Sequenced by immunoSEQ multiplex PCR; TCRdb stores in-frame clones only, minus some. The sample shows about 2.3 million clones, 90% to 95% of them seen only once. The TCR was taken from a man aged 18 to 29 in good health. Some clones in this sample may be carry-over from other donors' samples. Material: naive CD4+ T cells from PBMCs. Subset denoted: CD45RA+ positively selected. The chain has TRBV5-1 and TRBJ2-1, with 8 bases aligning to TRBD1. The CDR3 region is CASSQGAIFDEQFF. The CDR3 DNA is TGCGCCAGCAGTCAGGGGGCGATTTTTGATGAGCAGTTCTTC.